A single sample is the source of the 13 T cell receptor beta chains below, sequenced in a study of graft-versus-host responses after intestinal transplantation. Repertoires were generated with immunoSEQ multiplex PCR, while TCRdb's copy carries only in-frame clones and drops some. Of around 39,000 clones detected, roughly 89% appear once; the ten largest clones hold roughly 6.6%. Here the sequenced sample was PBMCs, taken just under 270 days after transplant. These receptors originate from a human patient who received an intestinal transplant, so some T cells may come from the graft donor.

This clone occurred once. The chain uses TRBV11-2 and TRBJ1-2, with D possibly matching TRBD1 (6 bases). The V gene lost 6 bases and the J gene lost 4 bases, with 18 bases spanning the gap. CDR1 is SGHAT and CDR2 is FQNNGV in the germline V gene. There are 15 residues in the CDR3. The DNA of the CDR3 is TGTGCCAGCAGTCAGGACAGTCAGAGGTCCTATGGCTACACCTTC. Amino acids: CASSQDSQRSYGYTF.

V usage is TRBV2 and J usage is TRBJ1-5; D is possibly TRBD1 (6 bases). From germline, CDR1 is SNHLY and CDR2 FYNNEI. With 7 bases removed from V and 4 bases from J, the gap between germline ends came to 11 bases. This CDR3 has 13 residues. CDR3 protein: CASMRDTNQPQHF. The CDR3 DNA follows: TGTGCCAGCATGAGGGACACAAATCAGCCCCAGCATTTT.

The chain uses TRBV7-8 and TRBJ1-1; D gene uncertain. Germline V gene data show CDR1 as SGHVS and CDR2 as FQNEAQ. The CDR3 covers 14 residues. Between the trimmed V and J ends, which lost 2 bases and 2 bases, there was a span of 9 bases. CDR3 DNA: TGTGCCAGCAGCTTACGACACTACAACACTGAAGCTTTCTTT. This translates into CASSLRHYNTEAFF.

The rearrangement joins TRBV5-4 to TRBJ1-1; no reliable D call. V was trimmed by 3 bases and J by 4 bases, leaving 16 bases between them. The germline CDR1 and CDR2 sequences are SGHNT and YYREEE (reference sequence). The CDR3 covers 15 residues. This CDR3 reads CASSSPGREGTEAFF. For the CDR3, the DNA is TGTGCCAGCAGCTCGCCTGGACGGGAGGGCACTGAAGCTTTCTTT. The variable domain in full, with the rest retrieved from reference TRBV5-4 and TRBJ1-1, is ETGVTQSPTHLIKTRGQQVTLRCSSQSGHNTVSWYQQALGQGPQFIFQYYREEENGRGNFPPRFSGLQFPNYSSELNVNALELDDSALYLCASSSPGREGTEAFFGQGTRLTVV.

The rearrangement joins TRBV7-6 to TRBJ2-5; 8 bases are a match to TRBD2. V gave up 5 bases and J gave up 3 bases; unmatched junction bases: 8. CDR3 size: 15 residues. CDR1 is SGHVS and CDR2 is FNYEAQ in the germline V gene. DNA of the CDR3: TGTGCCAGCAGCCCTCCGGGACTAGATAAAGAGACCCAGTACTTC. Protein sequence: CASSPPGLDKETQYF.

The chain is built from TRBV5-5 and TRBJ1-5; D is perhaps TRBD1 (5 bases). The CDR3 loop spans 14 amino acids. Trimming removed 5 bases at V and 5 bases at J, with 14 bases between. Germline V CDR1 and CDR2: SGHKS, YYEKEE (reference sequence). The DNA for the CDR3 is TGTGCCAGCAGTTTTCAGGGTGGGGATCAGCCCCAGCATTTT. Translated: CASSFQGGDQPQHF.

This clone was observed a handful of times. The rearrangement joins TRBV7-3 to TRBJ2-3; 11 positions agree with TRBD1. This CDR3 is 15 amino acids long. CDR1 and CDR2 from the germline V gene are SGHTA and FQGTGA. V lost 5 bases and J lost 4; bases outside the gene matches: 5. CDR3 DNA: TGTGCCAGCAGCCCCAGGACAGGGGGCGCAGATACGCAGTATTTT. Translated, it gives CASSPRTGGADTQYF.

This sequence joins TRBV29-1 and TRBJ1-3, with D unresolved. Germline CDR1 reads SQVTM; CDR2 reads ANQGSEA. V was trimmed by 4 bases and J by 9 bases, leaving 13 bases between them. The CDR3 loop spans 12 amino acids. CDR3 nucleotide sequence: TGCAGCGTTGGCCACCCGGAGGGCACCATATATTTT. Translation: CSVGHPEGTIYF.

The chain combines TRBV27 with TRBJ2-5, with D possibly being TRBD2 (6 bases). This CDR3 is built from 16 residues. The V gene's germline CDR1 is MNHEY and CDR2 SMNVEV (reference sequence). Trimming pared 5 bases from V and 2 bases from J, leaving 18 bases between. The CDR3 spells CASSPGWGVLQETQYF. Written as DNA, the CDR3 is TGTGCCAGCAGTCCGGGGTGGGGGGTTTTACAAGAGACCCAGTACTTC.

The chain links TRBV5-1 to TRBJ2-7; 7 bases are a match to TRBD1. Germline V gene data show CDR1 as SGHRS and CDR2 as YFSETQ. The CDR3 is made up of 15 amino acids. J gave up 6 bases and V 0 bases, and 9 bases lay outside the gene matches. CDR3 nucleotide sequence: TGCGCCAGCAGCTTGGTCAGGACAGGAGGCACCGAGCAGTACTTC. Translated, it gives CASSLVRTGGTEQYF.

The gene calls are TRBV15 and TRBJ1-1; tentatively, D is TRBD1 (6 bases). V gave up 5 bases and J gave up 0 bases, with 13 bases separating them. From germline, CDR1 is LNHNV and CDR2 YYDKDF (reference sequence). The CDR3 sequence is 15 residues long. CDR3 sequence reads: CATSDRGGMNTEAFF. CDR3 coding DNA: TGTGCCACCAGCGACCGAGGGGGGATGAACACTGAAGCTTTCTTT.

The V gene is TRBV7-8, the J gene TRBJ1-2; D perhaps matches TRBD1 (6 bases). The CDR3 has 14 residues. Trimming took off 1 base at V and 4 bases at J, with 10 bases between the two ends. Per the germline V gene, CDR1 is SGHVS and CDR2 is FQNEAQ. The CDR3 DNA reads TGTGCCAGCAGCTTAGAAGGGGGAGGCTATGGCTACACCTTC. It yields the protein CASSLEGGGYGYTF.

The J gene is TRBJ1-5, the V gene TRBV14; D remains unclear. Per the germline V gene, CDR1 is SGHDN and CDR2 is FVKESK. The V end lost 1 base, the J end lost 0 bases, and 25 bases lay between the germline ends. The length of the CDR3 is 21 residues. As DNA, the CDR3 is TGTGCCAGCAGCCAAGTCGGCCAAGCGGGCCCCAACCTATATAGCAATCAGCCCCAGCATTTT. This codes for CASSQVGQAGPNLYSNQPQHF.